This T cell receptor beta chain appears in the sequencing data of a study of cytomegalovirus exposure and HLA in healthy donors. The CDR3 consists of 13 residues. V gave up 5 bases and J gave up 4 bases; unmatched junction bases: 5. Germline V gene lookup returns CDR1 SGHNT and CDR2 YYREEE (reference sequence). Assay: immunoSEQ multiplex PCR; the TCRdb copy retains only in-frame clones and omits some. The sample lists about 250,000 clones, about 90% occurring once. The sequence came from a man in his late teens or twenties in good health and CMV-seropositive. The specimen sequenced was PBMCs. The genes are TRBV5-4 and TRBJ1-2, with TRBD1 identical over 7 bases. Written as DNA, the CDR3 is TGTGCCAGCAGACCCGGGACAGTCTATGGCTACACCTTC. Protein sequence: CASRPGTVYGYTF. The variable domain in full, with the rest retrieved from reference TRBV5-4 and TRBJ1-2, is ETGVTQSPTHLIKTRGQQVTLRCSSQSGHNTVSWYQQALGQGPQFIFQYYREEENGRGNFPPRFSGLQFPNYSSELNVNALELDDSALYLCASRPGTVYGYTFGSGTRLTVV.